This T cell receptor (beta chain) was captured in a study of Graves' ophthalmopathy and Graves' hyperthyroidism. Trimming took off 0 bases at V and 4 bases at J, with 10 bases between the two ends. CDR3 length: 15 residues. In germline, CDR1 is MNHEY, CDR2 SVGAGI. Investigators amplified TCR beta CDR3 regions from RNA transcripts. An initial RT-PCR round employing HTBI primers preceded a second-round multiplex PCR. TCRdb reprocessed the multiplex PCR reads with MiXCR, giving one entry per CDR3 protein. Of approximately 150,000 distinct CDR3 sequences listed, 30% to 45% are singletons. The sample comprised peripheral blood. The V and J genes are TRBV6-5 and TRBJ1-5; no firm D call. This receptor was taken from a man aged 25 to 40 with Graves' ophthalmopathy. The CDR3: CASSYSLSLNQPQHF. Written as DNA, the CDR3 is TGTGCCAGCAGTTACTCGCTAAGCCTTAATCAGCCCCAGCATTTT.